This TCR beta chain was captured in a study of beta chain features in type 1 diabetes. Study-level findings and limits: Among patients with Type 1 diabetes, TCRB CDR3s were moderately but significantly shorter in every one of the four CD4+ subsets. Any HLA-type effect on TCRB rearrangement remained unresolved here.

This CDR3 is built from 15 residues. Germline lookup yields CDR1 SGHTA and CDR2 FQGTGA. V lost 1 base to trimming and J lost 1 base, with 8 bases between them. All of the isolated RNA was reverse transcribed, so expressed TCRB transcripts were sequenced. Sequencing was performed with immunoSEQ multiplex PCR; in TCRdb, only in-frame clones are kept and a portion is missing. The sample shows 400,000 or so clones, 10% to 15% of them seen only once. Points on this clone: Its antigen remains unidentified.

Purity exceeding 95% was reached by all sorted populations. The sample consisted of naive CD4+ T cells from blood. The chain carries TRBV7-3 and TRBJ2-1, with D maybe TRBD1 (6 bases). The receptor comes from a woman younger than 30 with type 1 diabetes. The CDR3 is CASSLSQGSYNEQFF. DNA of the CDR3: TGTGCCAGCAGCTTAAGCCAGGGGTCCTACAATGAGCAGTTCTTC.